This T cell receptor beta chain was sequenced during a study of tumor-infiltrating lymphocytes in primary liver carcinoma. Extraction also yielded germline DNA, while blood RNA was obtained from unsorted whole blood. Sampling before surgery obtained about 3.9 milliliters of peripheral blood. The input was around 0.5 ug total RNA; TCR beta cDNA was made from it with a constant-region primer. Each TCR beta library was derived from three nested multiplex PCR rounds that employed slightly modified ARM-PCR. Both of the initial two PCR rounds ran for about 9 cycles and employed TRBV1-TRBV30 forward primers alongside a C-beta reverse primer. In TCRdb, the multiplex PCR reads were re-called with MiXCR into one record per CDR3 protein. The sample holds 330,000 or so distinct CDR3 sequences, approximately 64% seen once. Trimming removed 6 bases at V and 6 bases at J, with 18 bases between. Germline V gene data show CDR1 as SGHNT and CDR2 as YENEEA. The CDR3 has 15 residues.

Sequenced sample: peripheral blood. The origin of this receptor is a man between 40 and 49 years old with primary liver carcinoma and hepatitis B virus infection. The rearrangement joins TRBV11-3 to TRBJ2-1; D is perhaps TRBD2 (5 bases). The CDR3 reads CASSLSHTAGNEQFF. The CDR3 DNA sequence: TGTGCCAGCAGTTTATCGCACACGGCGGGCAATGAGCAGTTCTTC.